These 12 T cell receptor beta chains share one sample of origin, sequenced in a study of OX40 agonist ivuxolimab in advanced cancers. Data came from immunoSEQ multiplex PCR; TCRdb stores just in-frame clones and leaves some out. The table has some 29,000 clones, about 90% seen once. This specimen was CD4+ or CD8+ T cells sorted from blood, taken in a trial of the OX40 agonist ivuxolimab. The receptors stem from an adult with an advanced solid tumor such as melanoma, head and neck, liver or kidney cancer.

The chain is built from TRBV4-1 and TRBJ2-3; 12 bases are a match to TRBD2. V was clipped by 5 bases and J by 4 bases; unmatched bases: 4. This CDR3 is 15 amino acids long. Germline V CDR1 and CDR2: MGHRA, YSYEKL. The CDR3 sequence is CASSDRLAGADTQYF. CDR3 in DNA: TGCGCCAGCAGCGACAGACTAGCGGGGGCAGATACGCAGTATTTT.

The chain carries TRBV19 and TRBJ2-1, with D maybe TRBD2 (5 bases). V lost 6 bases to trimming and J lost 7 bases, with 13 bases between them. Germline-derived CDR1 and CDR2 are LNHDA and SQIVND (reference sequence). This CDR3 is built from 13 residues. CDR3 residues: CASRTGLGNEQFF. CDR3 coding DNA: TGTGCCAGTAGGACGGGATTGGGGAATGAGCAGTTCTTC.

The gene calls are TRBV15 and TRBJ2-7; no clear D. The CDR3 is 15 residues long. The V end was cut by 0 bases, the J end by 1 base, with 10 bases between. In germline, CDR1 is LNHNV, CDR2 YYDKDF (reference sequence). CDR3 loop: CATSRDRDSSYEQYF. As DNA, the CDR3 is TGTGCCACCAGCAGAGACAGAGATTCTTCCTACGAGCAGTACTTC.

The chain carries TRBV5-1 and TRBJ2-1, with D hard to call. V dropped 6 bases and J dropped 7 bases, with 11 bases sitting between them. Germline V gives CDR1 SGHRS, CDR2 YFSETQ. The CDR3 contains 12 residues. The CDR3 DNA sequence: TGCGCCAGCACCCGGTCGGGTAATGAGCAGTTCTTC. Translating gives CASTRSGNEQFF.

This rearrangement joins TRBV2 to TRBJ1-2; 9 bases agree with TRBD1. V was clipped by 4 bases and J by 4 bases; unmatched bases: 7. The CDR3 covers 15 residues. Germline V CDR1 and CDR2: SNHLY, FYNNEI. The CDR3 is CASSGTGVATYGYTF. The CDR3 DNA follows: TGTGCCAGCAGTGGGACAGGGGTTGCGACCTATGGCTACACCTTC.

V is TRBV6-6 and J is TRBJ2-4, with D unclear. The germline V gene has CDR1 MNHNY and CDR2 SVGAGI (reference sequence). V was clipped by 0 bases and J by 14 bases, with 8 bases between them. CDR3 length equals 11 residues. In DNA form, the CDR3 reads TGTGCCAGCAGTTACTCGTCAGAGGAGTACTTC. Residues: CASSYSSEEYF.

This chain links TRBV5-7 with TRBJ2-7, with TRBD1 matching over 11 bases. TRBV5-7 is an open reading frame, and its role is uncertain. The V gene end was trimmed by 4 bases and the J gene end by 2 bases; junction bases not matched to a gene: 2. The CDR3 is 14 amino acids. In nucleotides, the CDR3 is TGTGCCAGCAGCCGGGACAGGGGGACCTACGAGCAGTACTTC. It specifies CASSRDRGTYEQYF.

This chain links TRBV4-1 with TRBJ1-6; D is undetermined. Germline CDR1 reads MGHRA; CDR2 reads YSYEKL. V was pared by 0 bases and J by 0 bases, with 9 bases between. The CDR3 is 17 residues long. In nucleotides, the CDR3 is TGCGCCAGCAGCCAAGATCCCCGTAGCTCCTATAATTCACCCCTCCACTTT. This sequence encodes CASSQDPRSSYNSPLHF.

V and J are TRBV9 and TRBJ1-2, with 7 bases aligning to TRBD1. Trimming cost V 4 bases and J 5 bases; bases outside gene matches: 5. The germline V gene encodes CDR1 SGDLS and CDR2 YYNGEE. The CDR3 length is 13 residues. The CDR3 reads CASSPKTGYGYTF. The CDR3 DNA is TGTGCCAGCAGCCCCAAGACAGGGTATGGCTACACCTTC.

This clone was seen only once. V and J are TRBV27 and TRBJ2-1; 7 bases are shared with TRBD2. After removal of 2 bases from V and 14 bases from J, the junction contained 3 bases not matched to a gene. The CDR3 spans 11 residues. Germline V gene sequence: CDR1 MNHEY, CDR2 SMNVEV (reference sequence). The CDR3 loop reads CASSLGLAEFF. The CDR3 nucleotides are TGTGCCAGCAGTTTAGGGCTAGCGGAGTTCTTC.

V usage is TRBV2 and J usage is TRBJ1-1; TRBD1 aligns across 7 bases. CDR3 length equals 15 residues. Looked up from germline, CDR1 is SNHLY and CDR2 is FYNNEI. J lost 3 bases, V lost 5 bases, and 9 bases had no gene match. This chain's CDR3 is CASSHSPGGDTEAFF. The CDR3 nucleotides read TGTGCCAGCAGTCACTCTCCAGGGGGGGACACTGAAGCTTTCTTT. The full variable domain, its missing parts supplied by reference TRBV2 and TRBJ1-1, is EPEVTQTPSHQVTQMGQEVILRCVPISNHLYFYWYRQILGQKVEFLVSFYNNEISEKSEIFDDQFSVERPDGSNFTLKIRSTKLEDSAMYFCASSHSPGGDTEAFFGQGTRLTVV.

The V call is TRBV4-1, the J call TRBJ1-4, with TRBD1 as a possible D gene (5 bases). The CDR3 consists of 16 residues. Germline lookup yields CDR1 MGHRA and CDR2 YSYEKL. Deletions cut 3 bases from V and 4 bases from J, with 15 bases between. DNA of the CDR3: TGCGCCAGCAGCCAGGCAATTGGGACCCTTAATGAAAAACTGTTTTTT. Encoded protein: CASSQAIGTLNEKLFF.